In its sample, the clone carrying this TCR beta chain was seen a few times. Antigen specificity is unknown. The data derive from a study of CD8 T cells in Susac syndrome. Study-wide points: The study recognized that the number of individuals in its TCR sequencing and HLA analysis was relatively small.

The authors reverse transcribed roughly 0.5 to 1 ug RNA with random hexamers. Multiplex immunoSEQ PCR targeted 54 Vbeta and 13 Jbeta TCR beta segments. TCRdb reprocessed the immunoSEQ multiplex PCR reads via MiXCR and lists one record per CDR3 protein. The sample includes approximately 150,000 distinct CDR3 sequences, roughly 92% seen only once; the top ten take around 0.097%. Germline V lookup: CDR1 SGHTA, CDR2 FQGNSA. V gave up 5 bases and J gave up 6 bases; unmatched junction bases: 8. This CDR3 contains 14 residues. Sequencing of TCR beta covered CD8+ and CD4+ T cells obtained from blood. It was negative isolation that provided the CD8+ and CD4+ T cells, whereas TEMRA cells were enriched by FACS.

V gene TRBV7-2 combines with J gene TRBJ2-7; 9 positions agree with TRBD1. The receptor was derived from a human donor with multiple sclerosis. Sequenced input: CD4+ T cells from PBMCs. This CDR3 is CASSPGQGKGEQYF. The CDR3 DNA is TGTGCCAGCAGCCCTGGACAGGGGAAGGGCGAGCAGTACTTC.